These T cell receptor beta chains were read from a single sample in a study of beta chain features in type 1 diabetes. The method was immunoSEQ multiplex PCR; TCRdb's version includes in-frame clones alone and lacks a portion of them. This sample has around 320,000 clones, with less than 15% found just once. What was sequenced was central memory CD4+ T cells from blood. The receptors were sampled from a man under 40 in good health. Both conserved end residues are part of each CDR3. Fields, in order: J gene, V gene, D gene, clone size, CDR3 DNA, CDR3 protein. A D gene is named only where the DNA matches it firmly. Some rows mark clone size as missing; the rest say once, few, many or name a class of expanded clone.

TRBJ2-4 | TRBV5-4 | - | - | TGTGCCAGCAGACAGGGTGTAGCCAAAAACATTCAGTACTTC | CASRQGVAKNIQYF
TRBJ2-1 | TRBV7-9 | - | many | TGTGCCAGCAGCGGGGCCTCGACCCACAATGAGCAGTTCTTC | CASSGASTHNEQFF
TRBJ1-5 | TRBV29-1 | - | few | TGCAGCGTTGGAGGGCCTAACAATCAGCCCCAGCATTTT | CSVGGPNNQPQHF
TRBJ1-3 | TRBV19 | - | many | TGTGCCAGTACCGAGACTACCAGGGCCCTTACTGGAAACACCATATATTTT | CASTETTRALTGNTIYF
TRBJ1-4 | TRBV28 | TRBD1 | few | TGTGCCAGCACCCGAAATCAGGGGGCTAGAGAAAAACTGTTTTTT | CASTRNQGAREKLFF
TRBJ2-1 | TRBV28 | - | few | TGTGCCATAGTAAGGGGTTCTGGCAATGAGCAGTTCTTC | CAIVRGSGNEQFF
TRBJ1-1 | TRBV19 | - | many | TGTGCCAGTAGTATCTTGTTCGGTGAAGCTTTCTTT | CASSILFGEAFF
TRBJ2-6 | TRBV19 | - | - | TGTGCCAGTAGTATACGGGTCCGCGGGGCCAACGTCCTGACTTTC | CASSIRVRGANVLTF
TRBJ2-2 | TRBV7-3 | - | - | TGTGCCAGCAGCTTTCAAGACGGGGAGCTGTTTTTT | CASSFQDGELFF
TRBJ2-7 | TRBV6-5 | - | few | TGTGCCACCGGGGGCCCCCAGGCGGAGCAGTACTTC | CATGGPQAEQYF
TRBJ2-1 | TRBV5-1 | - | - | TGCGCCAGCAGCTGGGGAGACTACAATGAGCAGTTCTTC | CASSWGDYNEQFF
TRBJ1-1 | TRBV30 | - | - | TGTGCCTGGAGTGTGACAGGCGTGGGGACTGAAGCTTTCTTT | CAWSVTGVGTEAFF
TRBJ2-3 | TRBV6-6 | TRBD1 | few | TGTGCCAGCAGTTACCTTGGCAGGGGGTTTTTCGATACGCAGTATTTT | CASSYLGRGFFDTQYF
TRBJ2-1 | TRBV19 | - | many | TGTGCCAGTAGTGAGGCAGTATACAATGAGCAGTTCTTC | CASSEAVYNEQFF
TRBJ2-3 | TRBV7-2 | TRBD2 | - | TGTGCCAGCAGCGTGGGTGGGCTAGCGGGTACCGGAAATACGCAGTATTTT | CASSVGGLAGTGNTQYF
TRBJ2-7 | TRBV5-1 | - | few | TGCGCCAGCAGCCTAGCCGGCGGGAAGGGCTACGAGCAGTACTTC | CASSLAGGKGYEQYF
TRBJ1-2 | TRBV11-3 | TRBD1 | - | TGTGCCAGCAGCATCCGGGACAGCGCTAACTATGGCTACACCTTC | CASSIRDSANYGYTF
TRBJ2-6 | TRBV7-7 | TRBD1 | few | TGTGCCAGCAGCAGACAGGGCTCTGGGGCCAACGTCCTGACTTTC | CASSRQGSGANVLTF
TRBJ2-2 | TRBV10-3 | TRBD2 | many | TGTGCCAGCCGGGGAGCGGGAAACACCGGGGAGCTGTTTTTT | CASRGAGNTGELFF
TRBJ2-1 | TRBV27 | - | few | TGTGCCAGCAGTTTCTTCCCGACCGAGCGCGAGCAGTTCTTC | CASSFFPTEREQFF
TRBJ2-1 | TRBV10-3 | - | - | TGTGCCATCAGTAAACAGGGTATGAGTGAGCAGTTCTTC | CAISKQGMSEQFF
TRBJ2-5 | TRBV5-6 | - | few | TGTGCCAGCAGCGTCCAAGAGACCCAGTACTTC | CASSVQETQYF
TRBJ2-7 | TRBV27 | - | few | TGTGCCAGCAGTCGGGGCAACAGCCCCTTCGGTTTCGAGCAGTACTTC | CASSRGNSPFGFEQYF
TRBJ1-2 | TRBV4-3 | - | few | TGCGCCAGCAGCCAAGGTTCTTGGGGTAGGGTTAACTATGGCTACACCTTC | CASSQGSWGRVNYGYTF
TRBJ1-2 | TRBV6-1 | - | - | TGTGCCAGCTTATCAGGGACTAGTGGCTACACCTTC | CASLSGTSGYTF
TRBJ1-5 | TRBV5-6 | - | - | TGTGCCAGCAGCTCGAAAAAGATTAGCAATCAGCCCCAGCATTTT | CASSSKKISNQPQHF
TRBJ2-3 | TRBV11-3 | - | - | TGTGCCAGCAGCCTAGAGGTCATGGGGTGGGGAGCACGCCCCCATACGCAGTATTTT | CASSLEVMGWGARPHTQYF
TRBJ2-1 | TRBV7-2 | - | - | TGTGCCAGCAGCTTAGCGACAGGGACTTTCAATGAGCAGTTCTTC | CASSLATGTFNEQFF
TRBJ2-7 | TRBV6-6 | - | - | TGTGCCAGCACGGTCGGGGCAAACTCCTACGAGCAGTACTTC | CASTVGANSYEQYF
TRBJ1-5 | TRBV6-5 | TRBD1 | - | TGTGCCAGCAGAGGACAGGGGGCCCTTCAGCCCCAGCATTTT | CASRGQGALQPQHF
TRBJ1-1 | TRBV5-1 | - | few | TGCGCCAGCAGCTTGAGTGGTTCTGAAGCTTTCTTT | CASSLSGSEAFF
TRBJ1-1 | TRBV7-8 | - | - | TGTGCCAGCAGCTTAGGGCCTGTGAACACTGAAGCTTTCTTT | CASSLGPVNTEAFF
TRBJ2-2 | TRBV7-2 | - | few | TGTGCCAGCAGCTTAGCGGGCGCCAGGGGCACCGGGGAGCTGTTTTTT | CASSLAGARGTGELFF